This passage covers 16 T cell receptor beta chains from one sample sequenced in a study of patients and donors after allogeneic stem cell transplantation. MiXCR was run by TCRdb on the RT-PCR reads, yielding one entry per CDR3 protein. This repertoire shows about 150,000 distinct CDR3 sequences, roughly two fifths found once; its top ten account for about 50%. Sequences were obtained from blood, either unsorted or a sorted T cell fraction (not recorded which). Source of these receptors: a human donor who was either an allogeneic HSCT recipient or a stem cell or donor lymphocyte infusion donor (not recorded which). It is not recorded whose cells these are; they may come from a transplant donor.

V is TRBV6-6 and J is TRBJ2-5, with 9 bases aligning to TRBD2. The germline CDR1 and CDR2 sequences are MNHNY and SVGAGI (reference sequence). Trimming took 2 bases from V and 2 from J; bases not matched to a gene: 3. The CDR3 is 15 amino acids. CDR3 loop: CASSYGGGEQETQYF. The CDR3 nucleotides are TGTGCCAGCAGTTACGGCGGGGGGGAACAAGAGACCCAGTACTTC.

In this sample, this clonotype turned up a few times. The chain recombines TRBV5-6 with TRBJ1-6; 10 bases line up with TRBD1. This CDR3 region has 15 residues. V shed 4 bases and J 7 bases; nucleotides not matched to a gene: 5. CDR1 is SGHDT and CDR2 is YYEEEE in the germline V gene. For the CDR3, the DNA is TGTGCCAGCAGCATTGAGGACAGGGGGAATTCACCCCTCCACTTT. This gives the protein CASSIEDRGNSPLHF.

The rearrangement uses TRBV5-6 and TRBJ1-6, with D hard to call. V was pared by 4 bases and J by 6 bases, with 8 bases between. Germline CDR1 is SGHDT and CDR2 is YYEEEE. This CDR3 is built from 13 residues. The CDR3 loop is CASSDGINSPLHF. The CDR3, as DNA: TGTGCCAGCAGCGACGGGATTAATTCACCCCTCCACTTT.

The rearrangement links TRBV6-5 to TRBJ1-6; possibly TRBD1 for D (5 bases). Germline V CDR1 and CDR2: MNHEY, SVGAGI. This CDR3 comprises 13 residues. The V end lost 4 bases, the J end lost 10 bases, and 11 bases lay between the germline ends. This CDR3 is CASSFGTASPLHF. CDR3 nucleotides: TGTGCCAGCAGTTTCGGGACGGCCTCACCCCTCCACTTT.

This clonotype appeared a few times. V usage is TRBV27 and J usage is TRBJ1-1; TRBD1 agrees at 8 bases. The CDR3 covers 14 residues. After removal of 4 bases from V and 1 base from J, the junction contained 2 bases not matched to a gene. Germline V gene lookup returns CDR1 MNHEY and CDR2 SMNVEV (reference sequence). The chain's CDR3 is CASSWTGQNTEAFF. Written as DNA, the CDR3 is TGTGCCAGCAGTTGGACAGGGCAGAACACTGAAGCTTTCTTT.

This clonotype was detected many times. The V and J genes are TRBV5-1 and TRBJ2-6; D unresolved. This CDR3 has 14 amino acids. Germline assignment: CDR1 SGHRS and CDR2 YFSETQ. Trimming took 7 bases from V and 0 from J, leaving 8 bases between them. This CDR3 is CASGWGSGANVLTF. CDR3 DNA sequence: TGCGCCAGCGGATGGGGCTCTGGGGCCAACGTCCTGACTTTC.

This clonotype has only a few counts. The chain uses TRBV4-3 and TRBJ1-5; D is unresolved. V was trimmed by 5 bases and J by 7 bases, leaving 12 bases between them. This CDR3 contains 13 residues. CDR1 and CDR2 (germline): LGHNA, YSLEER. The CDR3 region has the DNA TGCGCCAGCAGCAGGAGGGCAGGACAGCCCCAGCATTTT. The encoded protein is CASSRRAGQPQHF.

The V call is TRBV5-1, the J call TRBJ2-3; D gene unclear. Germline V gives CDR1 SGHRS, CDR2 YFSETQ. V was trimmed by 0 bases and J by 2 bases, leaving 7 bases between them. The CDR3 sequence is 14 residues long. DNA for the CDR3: TGCGCCAGCAGCTTGGCCGGCCACACAGATACGCAGTATTTT. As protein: CASSLAGHTDTQYF.

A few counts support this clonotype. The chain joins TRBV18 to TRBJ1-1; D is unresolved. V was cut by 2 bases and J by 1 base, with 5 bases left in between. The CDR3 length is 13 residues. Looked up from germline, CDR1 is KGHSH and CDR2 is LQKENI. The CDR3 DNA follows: TGTGCCAGCTCACCAAGCCAGAACACTGAAGCTTTCTTT. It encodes CASSPSQNTEAFF.

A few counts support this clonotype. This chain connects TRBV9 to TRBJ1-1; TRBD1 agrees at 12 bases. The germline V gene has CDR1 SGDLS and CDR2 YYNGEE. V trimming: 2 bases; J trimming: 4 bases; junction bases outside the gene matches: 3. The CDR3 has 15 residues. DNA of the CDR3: TGTGCCAGCAGCGTTGGGACAGGGGGCATCACTGAAGCTTTCTTT. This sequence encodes CASSVGTGGITEAFF. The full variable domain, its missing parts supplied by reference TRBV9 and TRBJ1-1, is DSGVTQTPKHLITATGQRVTLRCSPRSGDLSVYWYQQSLDQGLQFLIQYYNGEERAKGNILERFSAQQFPDLHSELNLSSLELGDSALYFCASSVGTGGITEAFFGQGTRLTVV.

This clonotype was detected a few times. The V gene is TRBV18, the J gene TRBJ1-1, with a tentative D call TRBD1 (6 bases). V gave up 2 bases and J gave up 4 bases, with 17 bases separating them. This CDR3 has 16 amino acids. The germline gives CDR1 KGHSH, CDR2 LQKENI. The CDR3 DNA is TGTGCCAGCTCACCATCGACAGGCCCGTGGGGCACTGAAGCTTTCTTT. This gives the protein CASSPSTGPWGTEAFF.

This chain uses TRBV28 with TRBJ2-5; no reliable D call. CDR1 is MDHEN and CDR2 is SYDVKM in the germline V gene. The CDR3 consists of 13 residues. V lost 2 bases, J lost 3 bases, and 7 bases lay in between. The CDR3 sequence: CASSLGREETQYF. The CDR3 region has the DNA TGTGCCAGCAGTTTAGGCCGAGAAGAGACCCAGTACTTC.

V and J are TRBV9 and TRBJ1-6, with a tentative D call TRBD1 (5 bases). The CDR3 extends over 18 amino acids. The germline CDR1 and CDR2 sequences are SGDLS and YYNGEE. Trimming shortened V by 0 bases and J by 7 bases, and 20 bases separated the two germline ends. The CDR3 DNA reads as TGTGCCAGCAGCGTAGCTACAGGTGCCACCCTGGGGAATTCACCCCTCCACTTT. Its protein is CASSVATGATLGNSPLHF.

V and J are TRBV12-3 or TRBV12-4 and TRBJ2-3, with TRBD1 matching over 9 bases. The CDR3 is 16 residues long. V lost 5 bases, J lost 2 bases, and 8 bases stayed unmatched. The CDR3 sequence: CASSNRQGVLTDTQYF. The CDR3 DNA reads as TGTGCCAGCAGTAACCGACAGGGGGTACTCACAGATACGCAGTATTTT.

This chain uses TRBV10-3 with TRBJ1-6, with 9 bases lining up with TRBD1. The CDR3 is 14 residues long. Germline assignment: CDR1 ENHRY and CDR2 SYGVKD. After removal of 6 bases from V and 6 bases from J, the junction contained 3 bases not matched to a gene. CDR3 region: CAIRKGQGNSPLHF. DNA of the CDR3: TGTGCCATCAGAAAGGGACAGGGTAATTCACCCCTCCACTTT.

The DNA for the CDR3 is TGCGCCAGCAGCCAAGAGAGAGGCACAGATACGCAGTATTTT. The encoded protein is CASSQERGTDTQYF. The chain carries TRBV4-3 and TRBJ2-3, with no clear D. From germline, CDR1 is LGHNA and CDR2 YSLEER. The germline V and J ends were trimmed by 0 bases and 1 base, with 5 bases remaining between them. The CDR3 totals 14 residues.